This TCR beta chain was recorded in a study of T cells in Graves' hyperthyroidism and ophthalmopathy. Note on this clonotype: Its antigen is undetermined. One base away lies a much larger clone, so this may be a sequencing read error.

Amplified TCR beta CDR3 regions came from RNA transcripts. A first-round RT-PCR of the TCR CDR3 used the HTBI primer set. TCRdb redid the calling of the multiplex PCR reads with MiXCR, one entry per CDR3 protein. The sample has about 640,000 distinct CDR3 sequences, roughly 15% seen once. Study-level points and caveats: A model of 13 V-J features distinguished ophthalmopathy from stable hyperthyroidism.

The CDR3 spans 13 residues. The sequenced material came from blood. The gene calls are TRBV3-2 and TRBJ2-1; the table gives TRBD2 as D, unverified against the DNA. TRBV3-2 is reported as a pseudogene. The origin of this receptor is a woman in her fifties or sixties with Graves' ophthalmopathy. DNA of the CDR3: TGTGCCTGGCCGGGACTAGCTGACAATGAGCAGTTCTTC. It is translated as CAWPGLADNEQFF.